These 7 T cell receptor beta chains came from one sample sequenced in a study of a mutant IDH1 vaccine in newly diagnosed glioma. This table comes from immunoSEQ multiplex PCR, and its TCRdb copy is limited to in-frame clones, with some not included. The sample has about 30,000 clones, roughly 87% seen once. Time point reported: baseline, week 1 (first vaccination visit). The treatment is: pre-vaccination baseline after standard-of-care therapy. This sample comprised PBMCs, obtained from a glioma patient treated with radiotherapy, temozolomide or both. The receptors come from a man aged 30-40 years with glioma.

This rearrangement joins TRBV5-1 to TRBJ1-2; D might be TRBD1 (5 bases). The CDR3 has 15 amino acids. Trimming took 3 bases from V and 6 from J, leaving 18 bases between them. Germline V lookup: CDR1 SGHRS, CDR2 YFSETQ. CDR3 nucleotides: TGCGCCAGCAGCTGGGGTTTCGGGGGATCGGATGGCTACACCTTC. It is translated as CASSWGFGGSDGYTF.

The J gene is TRBJ1-3, the V gene TRBV9, with 10 bases that match TRBD1. The CDR3 extends over 17 amino acids. With 2 bases clipped from V and 7 bases from J, the junction kept 12 bases outside the gene matches. Germline lookup yields CDR1 SGDLS and CDR2 YYNGEE. In nucleotides, the CDR3 is TGTGCCAGCAGCGTGTATTCCGGGACAGGGGAGATCAACACCATATATTTT. Encoded protein: CASSVYSGTGEINTIYF.

This chain joins TRBV27 and TRBJ1-5; 7 bases match TRBD1. The V segment lost 8 bases and the J segment 4 bases; nucleotides outside the gene matches: 5. Germline-derived CDR1 and CDR2 are MNHEY and SMNVEV (reference sequence). CDR3 length: 13 amino acids. The CDR3 nucleotides read TGTGCCAGCCAGACAGGGTCTAATCAGCCCCAGCATTTT. This sequence encodes CASQTGSNQPQHF.

The J gene is TRBJ2-1, the V gene TRBV4-3; 9 bases are a match to TRBD2. Per germline, CDR1 LGHNA and CDR2 YSLEER. The V and J ends lost 4 bases and 6 bases, in that order; junction bases with no gene match: 10. This CDR3 contains 16 residues. The CDR3 DNA follows: TGCGCCAGCAGCCCAATAGGCGGGGGGGGACTCAATGAGCAGTTCTTC. Its translation: CASSPIGGGGLNEQFF.

The chain combines TRBV6-1 with TRBJ2-7; a weak D match, TRBD1 (6 bases). CDR3 length: 15 residues. Germline V lookup: CDR1 MNHNS, CDR2 SASEGT. V lost 6 bases and J 0 bases, leaving 15 bases between the germline ends. In DNA, the CDR3 is TGTGCCAGCAGACTAACAGGGTCCTACTCCTACGAGCAGTACTTC. This codes for CASRLTGSYSYEQYF.

The chain has TRBV19 and TRBJ2-1; 12 nucleotides align to TRBD2. CDR1 and CDR2 (germline): LNHDA, SQIVND (reference sequence). V shed 7 bases, J shed 7 bases, and the junction held 5 bases outside the gene matches. The CDR3 covers 14 residues. CDR3: CASTGLAGYNEQFF. In nucleotides, the CDR3 is TGTGCCAGTACAGGACTAGCGGGATATAATGAGCAGTTCTTC. The full variable domain, its missing parts supplied by reference TRBV19 and TRBJ2-1, is DGGITQSPKYLFRKEGQNVTLSCEQNLNHDAMYWYRQDPGQGLRLIYYSQIVNDFQKGDIAEGYSVSREKKESFPLTVTSAQKNPTAFYLCASTGLAGYNEQFFGPGTRLTVL.

This chain uses TRBV11-1 with TRBJ2-5, with unresolved D. The CDR3 spans 11 residues. V was pared by 1 base and J by 5 bases, with 2 bases between. Per germline, CDR1 SGHAT and CDR2 FQDESV (reference sequence). DNA for the CDR3: TGTGCCAGCAGCTTAGTCGAGACCCAGTACTTC. Protein product: CASSLVETQYF.